This record covers a single TCR beta chain. This clone has a handful of counts. Its antigen is not yet known. No much larger clone exists at a distance of one base, and base qualities are not known. From its cysteine to its phenylalanine, the CDR3 spans 12 amino acids. Of the read, only the CDR3 DNA is kept; its 36 bases are in frame from base 1. The germline V gene provides CDR1 SQVTM and CDR2 ANQGSEA. Relative to germline, V is 4 bases shorter and J is 8 bases shorter, with 14 bases between their ends. These data come from a study of beta chain features in type 1 diabetes (dated by TCRdb to the late 2010s). The study in broad terms: Mean age, gender distribution, total cell number and subset yield did not differ between patients and healthy donors. Naive and central memory subsets were obtained from all 30 or so donors, but regulatory and stem cell-like memory subsets were isolated from only 8 patients and about 8 healthy donors. A total of 90 million to 130 million sorted cells were examined across all samples, and a strong correlation was observed between cell number per subset and RNA yield. The study compared TCRB repertoires of sorted circulating CD4+ T cell subsets between recently diagnosed type 1 diabetes patients and matched healthy donors.

Each donor gave one peripheral blood draw, averaging about 100 mL, which was collected into heparinised tubes. A BD FACSAria II was used to sort naive, central memory, regulatory and stem cell-like memory CD4+ T cells with a panel that included CD45RO, CCR7, CD25, CD127, CD95 and CD27. Purity was above 98% for every sorted population. Right away, PBMCs were isolated by Lymphoprep density gradient centrifugation and were stained directly, with no culture step. Samples were stained and sorted in pairs, with one healthy donor and one patient per experiment, so that batch effects were minimized. General conclusions and limits of the study: Patients with type 1 diabetes made fewer insertions and deleted more nucleotides at VDJ recombination sites, implying thymic rearrangement abnormalities. Sequencing cDNA rather than genomic DNA could over-represent highly expressing activated cells, although activation and CD3 levels did not differ between groups. Shorter templates might be favored by PCR, yet because patient and control samples were amplified and corrected together, any such skew would affect both groups equally. A moderate but significant shortening of TCRB CDR3 length was observed in type 1 diabetes patients in all four CD4+ subsets. HLA sub-analyses involved small numbers of individuals, so any influence of HLA type on TCRB rearrangement remained unresolved. Naive, central memory and regulatory TCRB repertoires appeared to be more similar among patients than among healthy donors.

All of the isolated RNA was reverse transcribed with the High Capacity cDNA Reverse Transcription Kit, so expressed TCRB transcripts were sequenced. Naive, central memory and regulatory T cell samples underwent deep immunoSEQ sequencing, averaging around 3.9 million total reads per sample. Sorted cells were lysed in RLT buffer and RNA was extracted with DNase-treated RNeasy Micro or Mini kits, depending on cell number. Each cell subset was processed separately to prevent cross-contamination, with patient and healthy donor samples processed together. TCRB sequences were amplified from cDNA with the immunoSEQ multiplex PCR, producing 87-bp fragments spanning the CDR3 region. The amplicons were sequenced using the Illumina HiSeq platform. Under the source paper's analysis protocol: PCR bias was computationally corrected using synthetic template baselines, reads within Hamming distance 2 were collapsed, and singletons that could not be merged were discarded. By aligning reads against IMGT, V, D and J genes, CDR3 length, and insertions or deletions at six rearrangement sites were assigned. Within each subset, clonotype counts were normalized to sorted cell number, after which true diversity and Gini coefficients were computed with the tcR R package. The overlap coefficient, calculated on TCRB nucleotide sequences, was used to quantify repertoire sharing. Out-of-frame TCRB sequences from naive cells were analyzed as a proxy for the pre-selection repertoire. The source is immuneACCESS, and TCRdb retained only in-frame sequences with V and J called. Part of the clones is not carried over; for the studies checked, unresolved V genes explain less than half of this, and the remainder is unexplained. V, J and clone size derive from that table, while D and trimming were established from the DNA sequence. The sample yields under 450,000 clones; approximately 14% were counted once. The ten largest clones capture roughly 0.038% of the sample.

The clonotype originates from a young man in good health. The chain employs TRBV29-1 and TRBJ1-2; the D gene is perhaps TRBD1, on 6 matching bases. The sample consisted of naive CD4+ T cells from blood. The cell subset or site label, read with the paper, signifies: true naive CD4+ T cells. The DNA is TGCAGCGTTGTTGGCAGGGGTGACGGCTACACCTTC. Translation gives CSVVGRGDGYTF.